The 19 T cell receptor beta chains below all came from one sample that was sequenced in a study of blood T cell repertoires in COVID-19. The protocol was immunoSEQ multiplex PCR, while the TCRdb copy is restricted to in-frame clones and leaves out a portion. The sample has tens of thousands of clones; over 80% are singletons. The sequenced material came from peripheral blood. The receptors here all came from a man aged 50-60 years with active COVID-19.

The rearrangement links TRBV5-1 to TRBJ2-2, with 14 bases identical to TRBD2. CDR1 is SGHRS, CDR2 YFSETQ, per germline. This CDR3 has 16 residues. V trimming: 1 base; J trimming: 7 bases; junction bases outside the gene matches: 3. Here the CDR3 reads CASSLLTSGRGGELFF. The CDR3 DNA is TGCGCCAGCAGCTTGCTGACTAGCGGGAGGGGCGGGGAGCTGTTTTTT.

The chain employs TRBV18 and TRBJ1-1, with D uncertain. V lost 0 bases and J 1 base, leaving 6 bases between the germline ends. The CDR3 has 14 amino acids. From germline, CDR1 is KGHSH and CDR2 LQKENI. The CDR3, as DNA: TGTGCCAGCTCACCACCACCGGGGAACACTGAAGCTTTCTTT. Translation gives CASSPPPGNTEAFF.

The gene calls are TRBV6-1 and TRBJ2-2, with unresolved D. Germline V lookup: CDR1 MNHNS, CDR2 SASEGT. This CDR3 is 16 amino acids long. V was trimmed by 2 bases and J by 1 base, leaving 11 bases between them. The CDR3 DNA reads as TGTGCCAGCAGTGAAAAAAAGCGAGTGAACACCGGGGAGCTGTTTTTT. This gives the protein CASSEKKRVNTGELFF.

The chain has TRBV10-2 and TRBJ1-3; D gene ambiguous. The germline V gene encodes CDR1 WSHSY and CDR2 SAAADI. This CDR3 contains 14 residues. Trimming removed 4 bases from V and 0 bases from J, with 7 bases in between. CDR3 bases: TGCGCCAGCAGTGGACTGGTCTCTGGAAACACCATATATTTT. Translated, it gives CASSGLVSGNTIYF.

The chain links TRBV28 to TRBJ1-5; D is perhaps TRBD1 (6 bases). The CDR3 totals 15 residues. V was pared by 6 bases and J by 7 bases, with 19 bases between. Germline CDR1 and CDR2: MDHEN and SYDVKM. The CDR3: CASRRGAGARQPQHF. As DNA, the CDR3 is TGTGCCAGCAGGAGGGGGGCGGGGGCAAGACAGCCCCAGCATTTT.

V gene TRBV18 combines with J gene TRBJ1-1; D uncertain. Per germline, CDR1 KGHSH and CDR2 LQKENI. V was shortened by 3 bases and J by 0 bases, with 11 bases between the two germline ends. The CDR3 is 15 residues long. The DNA for the CDR3 is TGTGCCAGCTCACCCGGGAAGGTACTGAACACTGAAGCTTTCTTT. Encoded protein: CASSPGKVLNTEAFF. Looking up the rest from reference TRBV18 and TRBJ1-1 gives the full variable domain: NAGVMQNPRHLVRRRGQEARLRCSPMKGHSHVYWYRQLPEEGLKFMVYLQKENIIDESGMPKERFSAEFPKEGPSILRIQQVVRGDSAAYFCASSPGKVLNTEAFFGQGTRLTVV.

The chain uses TRBV5-1 and TRBJ2-7; 12 bases are a match to TRBD1. This CDR3 region has 17 residues. Germline lookup yields CDR1 SGHRS and CDR2 YFSETQ. The V segment lost 3 bases and the J segment 0 bases; nucleotides outside the gene matches: 7. CDR3: CASSWGTGGDTSYEQYF. DNA of the CDR3: TGCGCCAGCAGCTGGGGGACAGGGGGCGACACCTCCTACGAGCAGTACTTC.

This chain uses TRBV25-1 with TRBJ2-6, with 8 bases that match TRBD2. CDR1 is MGHDK, CDR2 SYGVNS, per germline. CDR3 length: 18 amino acids. The ends lost 4 bases at V and 1 base at J; junction bases unmatched: 9. The CDR3 DNA follows: TGTGCCAGCAGTGCCCCCGGGTTAGCGGGATCTGGGGCCAACGTCCTGACTTTC. This encodes CASSAPGLAGSGANVLTF.

This chain joins TRBV7-6 and TRBJ1-1, with D possibly being TRBD1 (6 bases). The CDR3 has 13 amino acids. Looked up from germline, CDR1 is SGHVS and CDR2 is FNYEAQ. V shed 1 base and J shed 14 bases, with 17 bases lying between them. Written as DNA, the CDR3 is TGTGCCAGCAGCTTAGATGTCGGGGGGCCGACGTTCTTT. It codes for CASSLDVGGPTFF. Filled out from reference TRBV7-6 and TRBJ1-1, the complete variable domain reads GAGVSQSPRYKVTKRGQDVALRCDPISGHVSLYWYRQALGQGPEFLTYFNYEAQQDKSGLPNDRFSAERPEGSISTLTIQRTEQRDSAMYRCASSLDVGGPTFFGQGTRLTVV.

This chain joins TRBV19 and TRBJ2-7; D might be TRBD2 (6 bases). Germline values: CDR1 LNHDA, CDR2 SQIVND (reference sequence). The CDR3 length is 15 residues. V lost 4 bases and J 7 bases, leaving 20 bases between the germline ends. The CDR3, as DNA: TGTGCCAGTAGTACCGAATCAGCGGGTCAGTGGGAGCAGTACTTC. Its translation is CASSTESAGQWEQYF.

The CDR3 region is CASSVQGAGELFF. CDR3 DNA: TGTGCCAGCAGTGTACAGGGGGCCGGGGAGCTGTTTTTT. The V and J genes are TRBV28 and TRBJ2-2; 8 nucleotides agree with TRBD1. The CDR3 is 13 amino acids. Germline V gene lookup returns CDR1 MDHEN and CDR2 SYDVKM. V shed 5 bases, J shed 6 bases, and the junction held 2 bases outside the gene matches.

Comments on this clone: Mismatch with germline at one junction end may stem from a read error. This chain links TRBV7-7 with TRBJ2-5, with D perhaps matching TRBD1 (6 bases). The CDR3 sequence is 14 residues long. CDR1 and CDR2 from the germline V gene are SSHAT and FNYEAQ (reference sequence). Here the CDR3 DNA reads TGTGCTAGCAGCCATACAGGGAAACAAGAGACCCAGTACTTC. The encoded protein is CASSHTGKQETQYF.

The chain is built from TRBV7-9 and TRBJ1-5, with 9 nucleotides matching TRBD1. This CDR3 contains 18 residues. The V gene's germline CDR1 is SEHNR and CDR2 FQNEAQ (reference sequence). The junction had 16 bases not matched to a gene; V was cut back by 5 bases and J by 5 bases. DNA of the CDR3: TGTGCCAGCAGCCCAGCCACAGGGGGCGCGTATGTCCATCAGCCCCAGCATTTT. Translated: CASSPATGGAYVHQPQHF.

The rearrangement joins TRBV14 to TRBJ2-5; possibly TRBD1 for D (5 bases). From germline, CDR1 is SGHDN and CDR2 FVKESK. The CDR3 contains 14 residues. The V gene lost 4 bases and the J gene lost 1 base, with 10 bases spanning the gap. CDR3 bases: TGTGCCAGCAGCCCCGGACATTTCCAAGAGACCCAGTACTTC. Translated: CASSPGHFQETQYF.

V usage is TRBV6-5 and J usage is TRBJ2-1; the D gene is possibly TRBD1 (5 bases). This CDR3 region has 14 residues. V was shortened by 5 bases and J by 7 bases, with 15 bases between the two germline ends. Germline lookup yields CDR1 MNHEY and CDR2 SVGAGI. Here the CDR3 reads CASSLGLPANEQFF. The CDR3 nucleotides are TGTGCCAGCAGTCTGGGGCTTCCGGCGAATGAGCAGTTCTTC.

This sequence joins TRBV30 and TRBJ2-2; 9 nucleotides align to TRBD1. The trim removed 2 bases at V and 9 bases at J, leaving 13 bases unmatched. The germline V gene encodes CDR1 GTSNPN and CDR2 SVGIG (reference sequence). This CDR3 comprises 16 residues. In DNA form, the CDR3 reads TGTGCCTGGAGTCCCGGGACAGGGAGTCCAATGAGGGAGCTGTTTTTT. Translation: CAWSPGTGSPMRELFF.

The genes are TRBV5-4 and TRBJ2-3; D is possibly TRBD2 (7 bases). The CDR3 covers 15 residues. Germline lookup yields CDR1 SGHNT and CDR2 YYREEE (reference sequence). Trimming cost V 4 bases and J 2 bases, with 14 bases left between them. The CDR3 DNA is TGTGCCAGCAGCCGGGGCGGGGGCAACACAGATACGCAGTATTTT. Translated: CASSRGGGNTDTQYF.

The chain recombines TRBV28 with TRBJ2-7; 14 nucleotides align to TRBD2. The V gene's germline CDR1 is MDHEN and CDR2 SYDVKM. This CDR3 is 14 amino acids long. V shed 6 bases, J shed 5 bases, and the junction held 3 bases outside the gene matches. In DNA, the CDR3 is TGTGCCAGCAGCGGGACTAGCGGGAGACACGAGCAGTACTTC. This gives the protein CASSGTSGRHEQYF.

The chain links TRBV14 to TRBJ2-2; no clear D gene. V lost 4 bases, J lost 6 bases, and 15 bases lay in between. Germline assignment: CDR1 SGHDN and CDR2 FVKESK. The CDR3 runs to 15 residues. DNA of the CDR3: TGTGCCAGCAGCCTCTCGGGTATCAACTCCGGGGAGCTGTTTTTT. Its translation: CASSLSGINSGELFF.